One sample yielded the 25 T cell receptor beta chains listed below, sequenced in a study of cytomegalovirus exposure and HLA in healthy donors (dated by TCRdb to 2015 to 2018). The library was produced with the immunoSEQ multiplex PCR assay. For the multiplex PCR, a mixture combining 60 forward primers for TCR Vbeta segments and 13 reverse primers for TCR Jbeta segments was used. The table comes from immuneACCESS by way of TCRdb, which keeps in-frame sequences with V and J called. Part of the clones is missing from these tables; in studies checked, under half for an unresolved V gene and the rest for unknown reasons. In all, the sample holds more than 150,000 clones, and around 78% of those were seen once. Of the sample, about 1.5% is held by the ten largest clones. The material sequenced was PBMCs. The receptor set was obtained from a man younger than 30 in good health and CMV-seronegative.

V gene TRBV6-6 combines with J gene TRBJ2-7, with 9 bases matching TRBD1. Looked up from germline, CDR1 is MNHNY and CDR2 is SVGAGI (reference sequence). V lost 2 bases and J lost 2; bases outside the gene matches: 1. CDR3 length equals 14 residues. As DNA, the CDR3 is TGTGCCAGCAGTTACGGACAGGGGCCCTACGAGCAGTACTTC. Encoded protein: CASSYGQGPYEQYF.

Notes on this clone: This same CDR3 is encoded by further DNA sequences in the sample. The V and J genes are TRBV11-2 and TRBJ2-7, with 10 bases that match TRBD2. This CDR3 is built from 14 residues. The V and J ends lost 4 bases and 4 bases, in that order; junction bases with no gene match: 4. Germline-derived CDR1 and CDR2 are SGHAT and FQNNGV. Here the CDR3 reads CASSSSGGAYEQYF. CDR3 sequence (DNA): TGTGCCAGCAGCTCAAGCGGGGGGGCTTACGAGCAGTACTTC.

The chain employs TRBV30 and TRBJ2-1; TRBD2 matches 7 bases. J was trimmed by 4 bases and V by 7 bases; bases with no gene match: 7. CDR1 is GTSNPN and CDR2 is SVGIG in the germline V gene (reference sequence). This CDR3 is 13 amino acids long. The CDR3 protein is CAYQRDFYNEQFF. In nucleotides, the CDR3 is TGTGCCTACCAGCGGGACTTTTACAATGAGCAGTTCTTC.

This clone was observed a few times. The CDR3 here is CATMHRVKDGYTF. CDR3 sequence (DNA): TGTGCCACCATGCACAGGGTGAAGGACGGCTACACCTTC. The genes are TRBV6-5 and TRBJ1-2; D is possibly TRBD1 (6 bases). Trimming cost V 10 bases and J 8 bases, with 20 bases left between them. The germline V gene encodes CDR1 MNHEY and CDR2 SVGAGI. The CDR3 runs to 13 residues.

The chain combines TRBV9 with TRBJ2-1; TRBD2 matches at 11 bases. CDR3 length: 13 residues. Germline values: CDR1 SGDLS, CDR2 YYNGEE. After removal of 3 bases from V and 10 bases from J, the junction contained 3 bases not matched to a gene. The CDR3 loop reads CASSGSGRGEQFF. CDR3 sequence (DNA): TGTGCCAGCAGCGGTAGCGGGAGGGGCGAGCAGTTCTTC.

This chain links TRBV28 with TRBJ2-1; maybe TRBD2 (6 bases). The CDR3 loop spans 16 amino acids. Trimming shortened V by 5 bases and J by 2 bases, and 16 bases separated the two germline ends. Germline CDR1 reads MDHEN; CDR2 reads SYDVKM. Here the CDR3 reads CASSLRLGRPYNEQFF. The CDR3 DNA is TGTGCCAGCAGTCTACGACTAGGAAGACCCTACAATGAGCAGTTCTTC.

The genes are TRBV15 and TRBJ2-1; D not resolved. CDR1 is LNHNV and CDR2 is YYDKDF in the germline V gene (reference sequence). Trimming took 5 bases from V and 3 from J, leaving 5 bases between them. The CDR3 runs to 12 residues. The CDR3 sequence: CATSPGYNEQFF. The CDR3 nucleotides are TGTGCCACCAGCCCCGGCTACAATGAGCAGTTCTTC. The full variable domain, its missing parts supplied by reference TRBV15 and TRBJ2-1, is DAMVIQNPRYQVTQFGKPVTLSCSQTLNHNVMYWYQQKSSQAPKLLFHYYDKDFNNEADTPDNFQSRRPNTSFCFLDIRSPGLGDTAMYLCATSPGYNEQFFGPGTRLTVL.

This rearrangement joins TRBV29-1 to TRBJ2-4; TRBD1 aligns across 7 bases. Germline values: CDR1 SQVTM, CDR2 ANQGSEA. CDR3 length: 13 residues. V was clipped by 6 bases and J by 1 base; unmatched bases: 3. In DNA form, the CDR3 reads TGCAGCGTGACAGGGTTTGCCAAAAACATTCAGTACTTC. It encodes CSVTGFAKNIQYF.

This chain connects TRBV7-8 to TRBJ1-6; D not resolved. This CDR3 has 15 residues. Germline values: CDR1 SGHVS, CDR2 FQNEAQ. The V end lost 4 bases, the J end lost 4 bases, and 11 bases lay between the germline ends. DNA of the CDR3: TGTGCCAGCAGCTCGTCGGGCGGGTATAATTCACCCCTCCACTTT. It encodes CASSSSGGYNSPLHF.

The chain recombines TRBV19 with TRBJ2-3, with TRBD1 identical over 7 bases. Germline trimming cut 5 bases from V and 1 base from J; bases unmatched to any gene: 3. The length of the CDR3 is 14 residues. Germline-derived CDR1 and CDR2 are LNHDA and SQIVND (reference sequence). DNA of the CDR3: TGTGCCAGTAGTTTCGACAGGGGCACAGATACGCAGTATTTT. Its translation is CASSFDRGTDTQYF. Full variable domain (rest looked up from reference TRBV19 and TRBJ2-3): DGGITQSPKYLFRKEGQNVTLSCEQNLNHDAMYWYRQDPGQGLRLIYYSQIVNDFQKGDIAEGYSVSREKKESFPLTVTSAQKNPTAFYLCASSFDRGTDTQYFGPGTRLTVL.

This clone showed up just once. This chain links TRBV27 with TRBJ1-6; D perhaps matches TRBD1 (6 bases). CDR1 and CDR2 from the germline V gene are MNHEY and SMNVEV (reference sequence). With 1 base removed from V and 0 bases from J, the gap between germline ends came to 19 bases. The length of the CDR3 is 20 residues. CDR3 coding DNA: TGTGCCAGCAGTTTATGGGGGGGGCAGCACCCGAGCTCCTATAATTCACCCCTCCACTTT. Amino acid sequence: CASSLWGGQHPSSYNSPLHF.

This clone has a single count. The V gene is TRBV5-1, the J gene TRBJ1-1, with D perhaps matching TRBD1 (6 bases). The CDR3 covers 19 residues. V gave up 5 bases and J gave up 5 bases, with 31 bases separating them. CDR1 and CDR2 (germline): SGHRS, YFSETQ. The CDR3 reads CASSSDLGGGAGVRTEAFF. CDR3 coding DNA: TGCGCCAGCAGTTCGGACCTGGGTGGTGGGGCAGGGGTTAGGACTGAAGCTTTCTTT.

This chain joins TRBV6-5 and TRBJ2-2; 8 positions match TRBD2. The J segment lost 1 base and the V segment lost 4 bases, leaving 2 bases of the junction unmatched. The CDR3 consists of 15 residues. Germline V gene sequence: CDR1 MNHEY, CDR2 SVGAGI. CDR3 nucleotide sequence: TGTGCCAGCAGTTGGAGCGGGGGGAACACCGGGGAGCTGTTTTTT. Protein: CASSWSGGNTGELFF.

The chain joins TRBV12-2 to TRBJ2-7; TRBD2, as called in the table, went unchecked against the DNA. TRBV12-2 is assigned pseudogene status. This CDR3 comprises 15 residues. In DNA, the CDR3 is TGTGCAAGTCGCTCGGCTAGCGGGCCTCCCTACGAGCAGTACTTC. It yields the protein CASRSASGPPYEQYF.

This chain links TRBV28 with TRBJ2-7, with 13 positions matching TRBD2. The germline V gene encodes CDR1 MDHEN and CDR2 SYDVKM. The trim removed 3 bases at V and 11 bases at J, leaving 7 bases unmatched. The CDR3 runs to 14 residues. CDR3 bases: TGTGCCAGCAGTTTCGGACTAGCGGGAGACTGGGAGTACTTC. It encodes CASSFGLAGDWEYF.

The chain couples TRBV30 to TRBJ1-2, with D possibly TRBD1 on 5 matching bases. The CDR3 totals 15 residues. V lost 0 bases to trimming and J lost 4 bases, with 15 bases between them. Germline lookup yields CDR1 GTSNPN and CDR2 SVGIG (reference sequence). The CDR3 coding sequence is TGTGCCTGGAGTGTACTCCCTAGGGGAGGCTATGGCTACACCTTC. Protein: CAWSVLPRGGYGYTF.

CDR3 residues: CASSVGAGKNSPLHF. Here the CDR3 DNA reads TGTGCCAGCAGCGTAGGGGCAGGGAAGAATTCACCCCTCCACTTT. The genes are TRBV9 and TRBJ1-6; D might be TRBD1 (5 bases). CDR3 length: 15 residues. Germline assignment: CDR1 SGDLS and CDR2 YYNGEE. Trimming removed 0 bases from V and 7 bases from J, with 11 bases in between.

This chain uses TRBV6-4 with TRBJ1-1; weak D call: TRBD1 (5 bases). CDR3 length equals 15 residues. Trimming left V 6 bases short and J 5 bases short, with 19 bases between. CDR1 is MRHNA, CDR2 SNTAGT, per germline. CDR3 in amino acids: CASRREAGGRTEAFF. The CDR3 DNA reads TGTGCCAGCAGAAGGGAAGCGGGGGGGAGGACTGAAGCTTTCTTT.

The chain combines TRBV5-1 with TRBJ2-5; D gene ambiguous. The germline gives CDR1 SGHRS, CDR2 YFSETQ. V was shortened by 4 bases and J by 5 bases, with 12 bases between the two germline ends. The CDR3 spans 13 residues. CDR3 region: CASSPQQSETQYF. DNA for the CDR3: TGCGCCAGCAGCCCTCAACAGTCGGAGACCCAGTACTTC.

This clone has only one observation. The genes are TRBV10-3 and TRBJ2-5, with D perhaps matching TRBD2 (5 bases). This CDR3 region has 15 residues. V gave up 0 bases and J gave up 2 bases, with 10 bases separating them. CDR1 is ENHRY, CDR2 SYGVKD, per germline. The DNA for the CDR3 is TGTGCCATCAGTGAGTCGCCGGGGAGACAAGAGACCCAGTACTTC. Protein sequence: CAISESPGRQETQYF.

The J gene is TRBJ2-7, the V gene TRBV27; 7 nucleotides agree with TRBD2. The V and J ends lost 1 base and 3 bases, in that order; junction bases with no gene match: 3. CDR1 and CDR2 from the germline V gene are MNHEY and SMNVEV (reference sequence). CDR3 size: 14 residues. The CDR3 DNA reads TGTGCCAGCAGTTTATATGCGGGAGACTACGAGCAGTACTTC. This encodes CASSLYAGDYEQYF.

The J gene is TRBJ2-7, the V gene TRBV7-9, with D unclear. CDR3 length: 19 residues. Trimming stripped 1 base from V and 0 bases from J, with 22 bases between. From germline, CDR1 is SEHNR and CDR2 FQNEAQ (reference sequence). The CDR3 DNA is TGTGCCAGCAGCTTAGAGCCGCCCTCGTCCCAGCGTTACTCCTACGAGCAGTACTTC. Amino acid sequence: CASSLEPPSSQRYSYEQYF.

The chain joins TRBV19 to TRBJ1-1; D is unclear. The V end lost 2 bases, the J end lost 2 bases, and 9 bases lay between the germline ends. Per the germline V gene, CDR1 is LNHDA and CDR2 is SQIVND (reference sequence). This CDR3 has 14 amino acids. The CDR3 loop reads CASSIQSRNTEAFF. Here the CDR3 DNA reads TGTGCCAGTAGTATACAGTCCCGCAACACTGAAGCTTTCTTT.

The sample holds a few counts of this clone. The CDR3 DNA reads TGTGCCTGGAGCCCCAGACTAGCGAGGCGGCAAGAGACCCAGTACTTC. It encodes CAWSPRLARRQETQYF. J is TRBJ2-5 and V is TRBV30; 8 nucleotides align to TRBD2. CDR3 size: 16 residues. V was clipped by 3 bases and J by 2 bases; unmatched bases: 11. Germline CDR1 reads GTSNPN; CDR2 reads SVGIG (reference sequence). Complete variable domain (other parts from reference TRBV30 and TRBJ2-5): SQTIHQWPATLVQPVGSPLSLECTVEGTSNPNLYWYRQAAGRGLQLLFYSVGIGQISSEVPQNLSASRPQDRQFILSSKKLLLSDSGFYLCAWSPRLARRQETQYFGPGTRLLVL.

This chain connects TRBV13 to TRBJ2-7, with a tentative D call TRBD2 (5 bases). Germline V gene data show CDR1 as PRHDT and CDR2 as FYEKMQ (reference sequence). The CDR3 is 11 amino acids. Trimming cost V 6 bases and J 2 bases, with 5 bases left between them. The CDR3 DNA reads TGTGCCAGCAGGCGGGCCTACGAGCAGTACTTC. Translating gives CASRRAYEQYF.